Below, 27 T cell receptor beta chains from the same sample are listed, as sequenced in a study of blood T cells in healthy people across ages. Using a J-beta primer mix together with a sample-barcoded 5' primer, a second PCR was run for about 7 to 12 cycles. Each CDR3 protein gets one entry after TCRdb re-called the 5' RACE reads with MiXCR. The table records roughly 1,500,000 distinct CDR3 sequences, roughly 30% of them present only once. Sequencing was performed on blood. The receptors come from a woman in her twenties or thirties in good health.

The rearrangement links TRBV20-1 to TRBJ1-4, with 8 bases that match TRBD1. With V trimmed by 4 bases and J by 8 bases, 6 bases remained unmatched. Germline V gene data show CDR1 as DFQATT and CDR2 as SNEGSKA (reference sequence). The CDR3 is made up of 13 amino acids. Here the CDR3 DNA reads TGCAGTGCTACTAGACAGGGGAGGGAAAAACTGTTTTTT. Residues: CSATRQGREKLFF.

The chain's CDR3 is CASSSSGAEDYNEQFF. The CDR3 bases are TGTGCCAGCAGTTCGTCGGGAGCGGAGGATTACAATGAGCAGTTCTTC. The chain recombines TRBV28 with TRBJ2-1; tentatively, D is TRBD2 (6 bases). CDR3 length: 16 residues. Germline V CDR1 and CDR2: MDHEN, SYDVKM. Trimming left V 4 bases short and J 4 bases short, with 17 bases between.

Worth noting for this clonotype: A read error is possible here, since a much larger clone lies one base away. V usage is TRBV7-6 and J usage is TRBJ1-6, with D perhaps matching TRBD1 (5 bases). Germline CDR1 is SGHVS and CDR2 is FNYEAQ. The length of the CDR3 is 16 residues. V was cut by 6 bases and J by 8 bases, with 20 bases left in between. The CDR3 here is CASSPNGRGSDSPLHF. Written as DNA, the CDR3 is TGTGCCAGCAGTCCAAATGGCCGGGGCAGCGATTCACCCCTCCACTTT.

The rearrangement uses TRBV5-1 and TRBJ2-1; TRBD1 might be the D (6 bases). Between the trimmed V and J ends, which lost 3 bases and 6 bases, there was a span of 10 bases. The CDR3 runs 13 residues. Germline V gene data show CDR1 as SGHRS and CDR2 as YFSETQ. CDR3: CASSSPQGNEQFF. The CDR3 nucleotides read TGCGCCAGCAGCTCACCACAGGGCAATGAGCAGTTCTTC.

In its sample, this clonotype was seen a few times. The chain uses TRBV2 and TRBJ2-7; a possible D gene is TRBD1 (6 bases). The CDR3 covers 11 residues. In germline, CDR1 is SNHLY, CDR2 FYNNEI. The CDR3 reads CAGGRYYEQYF. CDR3 coding DNA: TGTGCAGGGGGACGCTACTACGAGCAGTACTTC. The whole variable domain, filled in from reference TRBV2 and TRBJ2-7, reads EPEVTQTPSHQVTQMGQEVILRCVPISNHLYFYWYRQILGQKVEFLVSFYNNEISEKSEIFDDQFSVERPDGSNFTLKIRSTKLEDSAMYFCAGGRYYEQYFGPGTRLTVT.

This clonotype was observed once. This sequence joins TRBV12-3 or TRBV12-4 and TRBJ1-5; no clear D. V was trimmed by 6 bases and J by 3 bases, leaving 15 bases between them. The CDR3 length is 15 residues. The CDR3 nucleotides read TGTGCCAGCAGCTCCGGGAGTAGTAACAATCAGCCCCAGCATTTT. It translates to CASSSGSSNNQPQHF.

This clonotype was counted between two and nine times. The V call is TRBV27, the J call TRBJ2-3; D might be TRBD1 (6 bases). The germline gives CDR1 MNHEY, CDR2 SMNVEV (reference sequence). V was clipped by 7 bases and J by 2 bases, with 16 bases between them. The CDR3 length is 15 residues. CDR3 coding DNA: TGTGCCAGCACCCTGGGGGCCACGGTCACAGATACGCAGTATTTT. Protein: CASTLGATVTDTQYF.

V gene TRBV13 combines with J gene TRBJ2-1; D may correspond to TRBD1 or TRBD2 (6 bases each). The CDR3 is 17 amino acids. V shed 5 bases and J shed 3 bases, with 20 bases lying between them. Germline CDR1 and CDR2: PRHDT and FYEKMQ (reference sequence). CDR3 nucleotides: TGTGCCAGCAGCGAAGGGGGGCCCTACGGGAGCTACAATGAGCAGTTCTTC. Its translation is CASSEGGPYGSYNEQFF.

This clonotype was detected only a few times. The chain recombines TRBV12-3 or TRBV12-4 with TRBJ2-5; D is unclear. The CDR3 has 15 amino acids. V lost 3 bases and J lost 0, with 11 bases in between. The CDR3 is CASSFIQKNQETQYF. CDR3 sequence (DNA): TGTGCCAGCAGTTTTATACAGAAGAACCAAGAGACCCAGTACTTC.

In this sample, this clonotype turned up once. The rearrangement links TRBV6-1 to TRBJ1-2; D ambiguous. The germline gives CDR1 MNHNS, CDR2 SASEGT. The V gene lost 1 base and the J gene lost 4 bases, with 13 bases spanning the gap. The CDR3 runs 15 residues. CDR3 DNA: TGTGCCAGCAGTGAAGGGATTAACAGCGTCTATGGCTACACCTTC. Amino acid sequence: CASSEGINSVYGYTF.

This clonotype has just a few counts. The chain carries TRBV12-3 or TRBV12-4 and TRBJ2-7, with no clear D. Trimming left V 2 bases short and J 4 bases short, with 6 bases between. CDR3 length: 12 amino acids. The CDR3 coding sequence is TGTGCCAGCAGTTTAAATAAGTACGAGCAGTACTTC. This gives the protein CASSLNKYEQYF.

The chain carries TRBV12-3 or TRBV12-4 and TRBJ2-4, with D perhaps TRBD1 (5 bases). Between the trimmed V and J ends, which lost 6 bases and 9 bases, there was a span of 18 bases. The CDR3 extends over 14 amino acids. CDR3 amino acids: CASSPTVTGGIQYF. CDR3 coding DNA: TGTGCCAGCAGCCCGACAGTCACAGGCGGCATTCAGTACTTC.

The gene calls are TRBV5-1 and TRBJ2-1; 7 nucleotides agree with TRBD2. Germline V gene lookup returns CDR1 SGHRS and CDR2 YFSETQ. Unmatched junction bases numbered 5, after V lost 1 base and J lost 4 bases. The CDR3 consists of 15 residues. The DNA of the CDR3 is TGCGCCAGCAGCTTGTCTCGGGAGGTGTACAATGAGCAGTTCTTC. This encodes CASSLSREVYNEQFF.

There are many counts of this clonotype. This chain links TRBV29-1 with TRBJ1-1; D unresolved. This CDR3 has 15 residues. Looked up from germline, CDR1 is SQVTM and CDR2 is ANQGSEA. V dropped 4 bases and J dropped 4 bases, with 19 bases sitting between them. The CDR3 bases are TGCAGCGTTGCCTTACTCAACGGGGTGGGCACTGAAGCTTTCTTT. Protein product: CSVALLNGVGTEAFF.

The V call is TRBV28, the J call TRBJ2-7, with 10 bases fitting TRBD2. Germline V gene sequence: CDR1 MDHEN, CDR2 SYDVKM. Unmatched junction bases numbered 11, after V lost 0 bases and J lost 3 bases. This CDR3 region has 18 residues. The CDR3 nucleotides are TGTGCCAGCAGTTTATGGGGACGAGCGGGAGGGCCCGACTACGAGCAGTACTTC. This sequence encodes CASSLWGRAGGPDYEQYF.

On this clonotype: Its ends do not fully match the called genes, so a read error is possible. The chain is built from TRBV7-9 and TRBJ2-7; D possibly matches TRBD1 or TRBD2 (5 bases each). This CDR3 is 13 amino acids long. The V gene's germline CDR1 is SEHNR and CDR2 FQNEAQ (reference sequence). The CDR3 loop is CAGSPWGSGEQYF. CDR3 bases: TGTGCCGGCAGCCCATGGGGGTCTGGAGAGCAGTACTTC.

The rearrangement links TRBV20-1 to TRBJ1-2; 11 positions agree with TRBD1. Germline V gives CDR1 DFQATT, CDR2 SNEGSKA (reference sequence). The CDR3 is made up of 14 amino acids. V gave up 3 bases and J gave up 6 bases; unmatched junction bases: 6. The CDR3 DNA sequence: TGCAGTGCTAGCTGGACAGGGGGCGCCCATGGCTACACCTTC. This translates into CSASWTGGAHGYTF.

The V and J genes are TRBV7-9 and TRBJ1-2; D unresolved. Per germline, CDR1 SEHNR and CDR2 FQNEAQ (reference sequence). The V and J ends lost 10 bases and 2 bases respectively, with 5 bases between them. The CDR3 is 10 amino acids. In nucleotides, the CDR3 is TGTGCCACTGGGAACTATGGCTACACCTTC. Translated: CATGNYGYTF. Together with reference TRBV7-9 and TRBJ1-2, the CDR3 gives the full variable domain: DTGVSQNPRHKITKRGQNVTFRCDPISEHNRLYWYRQTLGQGPEFLTYFQNEAQLEKSRLLSDRFSAERPKGSFSTLEIQRTEQGDSAMYLCATGNYGYTFGSGTRLTVV.

V gene TRBV27 combines with J gene TRBJ2-7; D call uncertain. V was shortened by 3 bases and J by 3 bases, with 9 bases between the two germline ends. Germline CDR1 MNHEY, CDR2 SMNVEV (reference sequence). The length of the CDR3 is 13 residues. The CDR3 loop is CASSFGAFYEQYF. The CDR3 DNA follows: TGTGCCAGCAGTTTTGGTGCATTCTACGAGCAGTACTTC.

As regards this clonotype: This may be a read error, as it is one base from a much larger clone. J is TRBJ2-4 and V is TRBV2, with D unclear. The DNA end is a closer match to TRBJ2-7, so the J assignment may be wrong. This CDR3 is 10 amino acids long. CDR1 and CDR2 (germline): SNHLY, FYNNEI. The CDR3 loop is CASSINEQYF. In DNA, the CDR3 is TGTGCCAGCAGTATCAACGAGCAGTACTTC.

The J gene is TRBJ2-6, the V gene TRBV10-3; no firm D call. V gave up 2 bases and J gave up 4 bases, with 6 bases separating them. There are 14 residues in the CDR3. Germline lookup yields CDR1 ENHRY and CDR2 SYGVKD. The CDR3 bases are TGTGCCATCAGTGAGACGTGGGGGGCCAACGTCCTGACTTTC. Protein: CAISETWGANVLTF.

The CDR3, as DNA: TGCAGCGTTGACTCTACCTACAATGAGCAGTTCTTC. It codes for CSVDSTYNEQFF. The chain recombines TRBV29-1 with TRBJ2-1, with no clear D. The CDR3 loop spans 12 amino acids. Germline CDR1 SQVTM, CDR2 ANQGSEA. V lost 3 bases to trimming and J lost 2 bases, with 5 bases between them.

The CDR3 region has the DNA TGTGCCAGCAGCACAGGACAGGGAAGGGGAGATACGCAGTATTTT. Translating gives CASSTGQGRGDTQYF. The chain uses TRBV7-2 and TRBJ2-3; 8 nucleotides match TRBD1. CDR3 size: 15 residues. Looked up from germline, CDR1 is SGHTA and CDR2 is FQGNSA. V was pared by 5 bases and J by 5 bases, with 9 bases of the junction left unmatched.

The table lists this clonotype with many counts. The CDR3 reads CSARQQATEAFF. DNA for the CDR3: TGCAGCGCCCGCCAGCAGGCCACTGAAGCTTTCTTT. The gene calls are TRBV29-1 and TRBJ1-1; D unclear. CDR1 SQVTM and CDR2 ANQGSEA come from the germline V gene. The CDR3 runs 12 residues. Trimming left V 7 bases short and J 4 bases short, with 13 bases between.

This clonotype was observed a handful of times. The J gene is TRBJ2-5, the V gene TRBV20-1; D remains ambiguous. Germline assignment: CDR1 DFQATT and CDR2 SNEGSKA (reference sequence). The CDR3 length is 14 residues. The V and J ends lost 3 bases and 5 bases respectively, with 16 bases between them. This chain's CDR3 is CSASRGPMGETQYF. The CDR3, as DNA: TGCAGTGCTAGCCGAGGACCCATGGGGGAGACCCAGTACTTC.

This clonotype was detected a few times. V is TRBV4-1 and J is TRBJ2-1, with D perhaps matching TRBD1 or TRBD2 (5 bases each). Germline-derived CDR1 and CDR2 are MGHRA and YSYEKL. The CDR3 runs to 15 residues. Trimming cost V 4 bases and J 4 bases, with 14 bases left between them. CDR3 sequence (DNA): TGCGCCAGCAGCCGAATACCGGGGCGATACAATGAGCAGTTCTTC. This codes for CASSRIPGRYNEQFF.

This clonotype was counted only a few times. V gene TRBV28 combines with J gene TRBJ2-4; TRBD1 aligns across 9 bases. CDR3 length equals 15 residues. The V gene end was trimmed by 4 bases and the J gene end by 2 bases; junction bases not matched to a gene: 3. Per germline, CDR1 MDHEN and CDR2 SYDVKM. The CDR3 DNA reads TGTGCCAGCAGTTCACAGGGGGCAACCAAAAACATTCAGTACTTC. Translation gives CASSSQGATKNIQYF.